This TCR beta chain was sequenced during a study of shared clonotypes between healthy human individuals. The method was immunoSEQ multiplex PCR; TCRdb's version includes in-frame clones alone and lacks a portion of them. The sample lists a few hundred thousand clones, about 96% occurring once. The sample consisted of naive CD4+ T cells sorted from blood. Specified subset: CD45RA+ positively selected. The source of this sequence is a woman aged 30 to 39 in good health.

CDR3 DNA: TGTGCCAGCGGCCGGGTTAATTTAGGCGAGCAGTACTTC. Its protein is CASGRVNLGEQYF. The rearrangement joins TRBV28 to TRBJ2-5; no reliable D call. TRBJ2-7 explains the end of the DNA better; the J call may be wrong. The CDR3 spans 13 residues. CDR1 MDHEN and CDR2 SYDVKM come from the germline V gene.